A single sample gave rise to the 28 T cell receptor beta chains below, sequenced in a study of blood T cell repertoires in COVID-19. Clones were sequenced by immunoSEQ multiplex PCR, and TCRdb holds only the in-frame ones, with some missing. The repertoire holds roughly 110,000 clones, with around 89% as singletons. Sequencing used peripheral blood. Receptor source: a human donor with acute or convalescent COVID-19. The donor label of this sample is uncertain.

The chain couples TRBV5-1 to TRBJ1-4; D is perhaps TRBD1 (6 bases). This CDR3 is built from 14 residues. Looked up from germline, CDR1 is SGHRS and CDR2 is YFSETQ. V lost 4 bases and J 6 bases, leaving 13 bases between the germline ends. DNA of the CDR3: TGCGCCAGCAGCGGAACAGGGCTGGATGAAAAACTGTTTTTT. Protein product: CASSGTGLDEKLFF.

The V call is TRBV5-1, the J call TRBJ2-1, with D maybe TRBD2 (6 bases). Germline CDR1 is SGHRS and CDR2 is YFSETQ. The CDR3 is made up of 13 amino acids. The V and J ends lost 4 bases and 9 bases respectively, with 14 bases between them. CDR3 in amino acids: CASSQDYYTEQFF. The CDR3 nucleotides are TGCGCCAGCAGCCAGGACTATTATACTGAGCAGTTCTTC.

The chain joins TRBV11-3 to TRBJ1-6; 8 positions match TRBD1. The CDR3 runs to 13 residues. V shed 6 bases, J shed 8 bases, and the junction held 3 bases outside the gene matches. The germline V gene encodes CDR1 SGHNT and CDR2 YENEEA. CDR3 residues: CASRKDRDSPLHF. CDR3 DNA: TGTGCCAGCAGGAAGGACAGGGATTCACCCCTCCACTTT.

V and J are TRBV11-2 and TRBJ2-3, with D possibly matching TRBD1 (6 bases). V was shortened by 6 bases and J by 14 bases, with 30 bases between the two germline ends. CDR1 SGHAT and CDR2 FQNNGV come from the germline V gene. The length of the CDR3 is 16 residues. CDR3 DNA: TGTGCCAGCAGTCATCTCGGGGACAAGTCTATATTCAGTTGGTATTTT. This encodes CASSHLGDKSIFSWYF.

The V gene is TRBV10-3, the J gene TRBJ1-5, with 9 nucleotides matching TRBD1. The V gene's germline CDR1 is ENHRY and CDR2 SYGVKD. The CDR3 runs 14 residues. J lost 8 bases, V lost 2 bases, and 4 bases had no gene match. The CDR3 loop reads CAISEQTGGEPQHF. In nucleotides, the CDR3 is TGTGCCATCAGTGAGCAGACAGGGGGAGAGCCCCAGCATTTT.

CDR3 in amino acids: CASSRTGTDTQYF. As DNA, the CDR3 is TGTGCCAGCAGCCGGACAGGCACAGATACGCAGTATTTT. The rearrangement links TRBV12-3 or TRBV12-4 to TRBJ2-3, with D possibly TRBD1 on 6 matching bases. Trimming left V 6 bases short and J 1 base short, with 8 bases between. This CDR3 is built from 13 residues.

The chain uses TRBV19 and TRBJ1-6; 7 bases line up with TRBD1. Germline V gene lookup returns CDR1 LNHDA and CDR2 SQIVND (reference sequence). Unmatched junction bases numbered 6, after V lost 5 bases and J lost 8 bases. There are 14 residues in the CDR3. The CDR3 loop reads CASSYGTVDSPLHF. CDR3 DNA sequence: TGTGCCAGTAGTTACGGGACAGTTGATTCACCCCTCCACTTT.

The J gene is TRBJ1-4, the V gene TRBV9, with 8 bases that match TRBD1. The CDR3 totals 14 residues. The germline V gene has CDR1 SGDLS and CDR2 YYNGEE. V trimming: 5 bases; J trimming: 8 bases; junction bases outside the gene matches: 8. Here the CDR3 DNA reads TGTGCCAGCAGTAGAGACAGGGGCGGGGAAAAACTGTTTTTT. Translating it yields CASSRDRGGEKLFF.

The chain employs TRBV6-2 or TRBV6-3 and TRBJ2-1, with 8 bases fitting TRBD1. The CDR3 is 16 amino acids. The trim removed 8 bases at V and 4 bases at J, leaving 13 bases unmatched. Germline V gives CDR1 MNHEY, CDR2 SVGEGT. The CDR3 DNA is TGTGCCAGCGGCCCCTTGGGACAGGCATCTTACAATGAGCAGTTCTTC. Translation gives CASGPLGQASYNEQFF.

This chain connects TRBV3-1 (or the pseudogene TRBV3-2) to TRBJ2-6; D perhaps matches TRBD1 (6 bases). Germline values: CDR1 LGHDT, CDR2 YNNKEL (reference sequence). This CDR3 has 20 amino acids. V was clipped by 0 bases and J by 2 bases, with 20 bases between them. The DNA of the CDR3 is TGTGCCAGCAGCCAAGATTGGGTCGGACAGACCCTGGCTGGGGCCAACGTCCTGACTTTC. This codes for CASSQDWVGQTLAGANVLTF.

The chain is built from TRBV28 and TRBJ2-2, with 7 positions matching TRBD1. CDR1 is MDHEN and CDR2 is SYDVKM in the germline V gene. The CDR3 length is 16 residues. After removal of 6 bases from V and 3 bases from J, the junction contained 10 bases not matched to a gene. In DNA, the CDR3 is TGTGCCAGCAGCCTGACAGGGAAGTTTGACACCGGGGAGCTGTTTTTT. Translation: CASSLTGKFDTGELFF.

This clone has only one observation. The chain uses TRBV5-4 and TRBJ1-1; perhaps TRBD1 as D (5 bases). Per the germline V gene, CDR1 is SGHNT and CDR2 is YYREEE (reference sequence). The CDR3 spans 14 residues. Between the trimmed V and J ends, which lost 6 bases and 7 bases, there was a span of 19 bases. Here the CDR3 DNA reads TGTGCCAGCACCTCCCCGGGGGGTGGCGGTGAAGCTTTCTTT. Translated, it gives CASTSPGGGGEAFF.

The V and J genes are TRBV18 and TRBJ2-7, with D possibly being TRBD2 (5 bases). Per the germline V gene, CDR1 is KGHSH and CDR2 is LQKENI. V was clipped by 3 bases and J by 2 bases, with 11 bases between them. CDR3 length: 14 amino acids. The CDR3 coding sequence is TGTGCCAGCTCACCCGGGATCAGTACCTACGAGCAGTACTTC. It translates to CASSPGISTYEQYF.

The genes are TRBV19 and TRBJ2-7, with 8 bases that match TRBD1. This CDR3 is 14 amino acids long. With 8 bases clipped from V and 0 bases from J, the junction kept 6 bases outside the gene matches. Looked up from germline, CDR1 is LNHDA and CDR2 is SQIVND (reference sequence). The CDR3 coding sequence is TGTGCCAGTTCAACCGGGACAGGCTCCTACGAGCAGTACTTC. It specifies CASSTGTGSYEQYF.

This clone was picked up a small number of times. The J gene is TRBJ2-3, the V gene TRBV11-3; D not certain. Trimming stripped 2 bases from V and 4 bases from J, with 7 bases between. The CDR3 contains 13 residues. The germline V gene has CDR1 SGHNT and CDR2 YENEEA. The CDR3 spells CASSLLGADTQYF. The CDR3 DNA is TGTGCCAGCAGCTTACTTGGAGCAGATACGCAGTATTTT. The entire variable domain, with the rest obtained from reference TRBV11-3 and TRBJ2-3, is as follows: EAGVVQSPRYKIIEKKQPVAFWCNPISGHNTLYWYLQNLGQGPELLIRYENEEAVDDSQLPKDRFSAERLKGVDSTLKIQPAELGDSAVYLCASSLLGADTQYFGPGTRLTVL.

V is TRBV19 and J is TRBJ2-2; 7 nucleotides match TRBD1. V dropped 6 bases and J dropped 3; count of bases not matched to a gene: 10. Germline-derived CDR1 and CDR2 are LNHDA and SQIVND (reference sequence). This CDR3 contains 16 residues. CDR3 coding DNA: TGTGCCAGTAGGCACCGGGACAGAGTTTACACCGGGGAGCTGTTTTTT. This encodes CASRHRDRVYTGELFF.

This rearrangement joins TRBV15 to TRBJ1-1, with 7 bases fitting TRBD1. After removal of 1 base from V and 4 bases from J, the junction contained 6 bases not matched to a gene. The CDR3 length is 15 residues. Germline CDR1 LNHNV, CDR2 YYDKDF (reference sequence). CDR3 sequence: CATSRGEGASTEAFF. DNA for the CDR3: TGTGCCACCAGCAGAGGAGAGGGGGCAAGCACTGAAGCTTTCTTT.

This sequence joins TRBV28 and TRBJ1-6, with 7 bases lining up with TRBD1. Losses at the gene ends were 5 bases for V and 7 bases for J; bases not matched to a gene: 11. The CDR3 runs to 16 residues. Germline V gene sequence: CDR1 MDHEN, CDR2 SYDVKM. DNA of the CDR3: TGTGCCAGCAGTCCCGACAGGGTTGATGCCAATTCACCCCTCCACTTT. Amino acid sequence: CASSPDRVDANSPLHF.

This clone was counted only a few times. The gene calls are TRBV12-5 and TRBJ1-4, with TRBD1 identical over 8 bases. Trimming cost V 0 bases and J 2 bases; bases outside gene matches: 5. The CDR3 extends over 17 amino acids. The germline CDR1 and CDR2 sequences are LGHNT and FRNRAP. This CDR3 reads CASGLVSRGPTNEKLFF. The CDR3 DNA reads as TGTGCTAGTGGTTTGGTATCCAGGGGGCCGACTAATGAAAAACTGTTTTTT.

The chain couples TRBV6-2 or TRBV6-3 to TRBJ2-7; D is unresolved. The V gene's germline CDR1 is MNHEY and CDR2 SVGEGT. V was cut by 1 base and J by 6 bases, with 13 bases left in between. This CDR3 has 14 amino acids. The DNA of the CDR3 is TGTGCCAGCAGTTACTTACTCGGGTCGGCCGAGCAGTACTTC. Encoded protein: CASSYLLGSAEQYF.

There are a few counts of this clone. V and J are TRBV24-1 and TRBJ1-2; the match to TRBD1 covers 7 bases. The ends lost 6 bases at V and 3 bases at J; junction bases unmatched: 6. CDR1 is KGHDR, CDR2 SFDVKD, per germline. This CDR3 comprises 14 residues. The CDR3 nucleotides read TGTGCCACCAGTAAGCCGGGACAGCACTATGGCTACACCTTC. It specifies CATSKPGQHYGYTF.

The rearrangement joins TRBV7-7 to TRBJ2-3; D is ambiguous. Between the trimmed V and J ends, which lost 5 bases and 1 base, there was a span of 13 bases. Germline V gene sequence: CDR1 SSHAT, CDR2 FNYEAQ (reference sequence). There are 15 residues in the CDR3. This CDR3 is CASSPSPAGTDTQYF. CDR3 sequence (DNA): TGTGCCAGCAGCCCCAGCCCGGCGGGCACAGATACGCAGTATTTT. The whole variable domain, remainder taken from reference TRBV7-7 and TRBJ2-3, is GAGVSQSPRYKVTKRGQDVTLRCDPISSHATLYWYQQALGQGPEFLTYFNYEAQPDKSGLPSDRFSAERPEGSISTLTIQRTEQRDSAMYRCASSPSPAGTDTQYFGPGTRLTVL.

The chain is built from TRBV6-6 and TRBJ2-7; 8 nucleotides match TRBD1. Unmatched junction bases numbered 6, after V lost 5 bases and J lost 3 bases. Germline CDR1 and CDR2: MNHNY and SVGAGI (reference sequence). The CDR3 spans 14 residues. For the CDR3, the DNA is TGTGCCAGCAGTAGACAGGGGTCTTACTACGAGCAGTACTTC. The encoded protein is CASSRQGSYYEQYF.

V gene TRBV4-2 combines with J gene TRBJ2-1, with a tentative D call TRBD2 (5 bases). The V end lost 4 bases, the J end lost 3 bases, and 13 bases lay between the germline ends. CDR3 length: 15 amino acids. Germline V gene lookup returns CDR1 LGHNA and CDR2 YNFKEQ. CDR3 sequence reads: CASSPYSGGYNEQFF. The CDR3 coding sequence is TGTGCCAGCAGCCCCTACAGCGGTGGCTACAATGAGCAGTTCTTC.

The chain couples TRBV5-1 to TRBJ2-4; D may be TRBD1 (5 bases). V was clipped by 0 bases and J by 10 bases, with 11 bases between them. Germline V gene data show CDR1 as SGHRS and CDR2 as YFSETQ. This CDR3 is built from 13 residues. The CDR3 bases are TGCGCCAGCAGCTTGGAAGGGGTAGGGATTCAGTACTTC. Translation gives CASSLEGVGIQYF.

The chain joins TRBV4-2 to TRBJ1-2; 7 bases fit TRBD1. The CDR3 has 18 amino acids. The junction had 15 bases not matched to a gene; V was cut back by 0 bases and J by 5 bases. Germline V gene sequence: CDR1 LGHNA, CDR2 YNFKEQ. The CDR3 DNA sequence: TGTGCCAGCAGCCAAGATCCCCTTTTGGAGGGGGCGCGTTATGGCTACACCTTC. Translation gives CASSQDPLLEGARYGYTF.

This clone has just one count. The J gene is TRBJ1-4, the V gene TRBV11-2; D uncertain. Looked up from germline, CDR1 is SGHAT and CDR2 is FQNNGV. The CDR3 totals 13 residues. V lost 4 bases and J lost 8, with 11 bases in between. CDR3 in DNA: TGTGCCAGCAGCTCGAGACATGGGGAAAAACTGTTTTTT. Translating it yields CASSSRHGEKLFF.

This rearrangement joins TRBV6-6 to TRBJ2-6; 7 bases align to TRBD1. The CDR3 is 17 residues long. Losses at the gene ends were 5 bases for V and 0 bases for J; bases not matched to a gene: 7. Germline values: CDR1 MNHNY, CDR2 SVGAGI (reference sequence). CDR3 in DNA: TGTGCCAGCAGTCTAACAGGGGTGCCCTCTGGGGCCAACGTCCTGACTTTC. Its translation: CASSLTGVPSGANVLTF.